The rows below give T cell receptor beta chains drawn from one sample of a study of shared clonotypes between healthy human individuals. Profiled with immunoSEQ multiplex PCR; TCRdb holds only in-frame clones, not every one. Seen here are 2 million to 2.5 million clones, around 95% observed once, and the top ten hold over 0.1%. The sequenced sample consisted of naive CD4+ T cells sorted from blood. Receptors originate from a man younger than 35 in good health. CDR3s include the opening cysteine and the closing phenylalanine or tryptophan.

CAITRQGGYGYTF	TRBJ1-2	TRBV11-2
CASGLDSSYGYTF	TRBJ1-2	TRBV12-5
CASGGRQAGGYTF	TRBJ1-2	TRBV2
CASSLEREETQYF	TRBJ2-5	TRBV7-2
CASSEMRGASYNSPLHF	TRBJ1-6	TRBV2
CAISVPASYEQYF	TRBJ2-7	TRBV10-3
CASSLDLDTGELFF	TRBJ2-2	TRBV7-2
CASSETEGAYNEQFF	TRBJ2-1	TRBV6-1
CASSASRSSGRYNEQFF	TRBJ2-1	TRBV9
CAWSRGEEKLFF	TRBJ1-4	TRBV30
CASSLRQGARLTNTEAFF	TRBJ1-1	TRBV19
CACEGGHNQPQHF	TRBJ1-5	TRBV30
CASSLAASETQYF	TRBJ2-5	TRBV4-1
CASSPWDGTYNSPLHF	TRBJ1-6	TRBV9
CASSPGQANSPLHF	TRBJ1-6	TRBV5-4
CASSLSGPDSYSNQPQHF	TRBJ1-5	TRBV7-2
CASSLLRTIYEQYF	TRBJ2-7	TRBV28
CASSSGQGLYQETQYF	TRBJ2-5	TRBV5-1
CASSSWAITGIYEQYF	TRBJ2-7	TRBV5-6
CATSRGGSSGNTIYF	TRBJ1-3	TRBV15
CASRQTGGNQPQHF	TRBJ1-5	TRBV7-8
CASSPRQGAAFF	TRBJ1-1	TRBV7-9
CASSVSIISFYEQYF	TRBJ2-7	TRBV2
CASGWTGTYEQYF	TRBJ2-7	TRBV12-5
CASSLGVQGDEQYF	TRBJ2-7	TRBV11-2
CASYNRGPSDTQYF	TRBJ2-3	TRBV6-5
CASRTGTKSEKLFF	TRBJ1-4	TRBV6-5
CASRDGVGYNEQFF	TRBJ2-1	TRBV6-5
CASSLSHLGSRDSYEQYF	TRBJ2-7	TRBV5-4
CASSLEHNEQFF	TRBJ2-1	TRBV27
CASSSGPFNTEAFF	TRBJ1-1	TRBV7-9